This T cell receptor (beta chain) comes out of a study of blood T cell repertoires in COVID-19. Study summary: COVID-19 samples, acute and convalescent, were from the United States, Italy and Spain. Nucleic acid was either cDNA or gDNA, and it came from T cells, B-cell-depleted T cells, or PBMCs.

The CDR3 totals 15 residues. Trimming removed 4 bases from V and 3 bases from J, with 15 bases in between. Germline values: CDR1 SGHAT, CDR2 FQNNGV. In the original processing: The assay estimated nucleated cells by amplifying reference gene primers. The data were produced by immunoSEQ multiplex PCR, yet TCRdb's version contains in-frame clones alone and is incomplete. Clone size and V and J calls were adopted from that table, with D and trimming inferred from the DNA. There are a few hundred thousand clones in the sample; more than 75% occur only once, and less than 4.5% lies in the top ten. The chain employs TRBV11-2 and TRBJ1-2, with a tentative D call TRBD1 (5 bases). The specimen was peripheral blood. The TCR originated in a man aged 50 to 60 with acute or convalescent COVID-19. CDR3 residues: CASSSEQWGDYGYTF. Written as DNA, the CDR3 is TGTGCCAGCAGCTCCGAACAGTGGGGGGACTATGGCTACACCTTC.